This TCR beta chain was observed in a study of T cell responses to AZD1222 COVID-19 vaccine. Study-wide results and caveats: Only a handful of AZD1222 recipients tested seropositive at baseline. Clonal diversity was possibly underestimated, and white British individuals and females predominated among donors. The study found vaccine-associated CD4 TCRs spanning spike, dominant at 160-218 and 743-854.

V lost 3 bases and J lost 3, with 5 bases in between. CDR1 and CDR2 from the germline V gene are MNHEY and SVGAGI. CDR3 size: 12 residues. Produced via immunoSEQ multiplex PCR; TCRdb's table is partial and in-frame only. The sample includes fewer than 120,000 clones, around nine tenths of them seen just once. The sample holds a few counts of this clone. Its antigen is still unknown. Some second doses came at about 4 weeks and others at about 12 weeks; these were pooled. The rearrangement uses TRBV6-5 and TRBJ1-1, with D unclear. The sequences come from peripheral blood, collected 28 days after the second AZD1222 dose. The receptor was derived from an adult who received the AZD1222 COVID-19 vaccine. DNA of the CDR3: TGTGCCAGCAGTTATGGGGACACTGAAGCTTTCTTT. Residues: CASSYGDTEAFF.